The entry below gives a single TCR beta chain sequence along with its context. Its antigen is unidentified. Doses given second, at about 4 or about 12 weeks, were pooled. Repertoires were generated with immunoSEQ multiplex PCR, while TCRdb's copy carries only in-frame clones and drops some. The data show approximately 150,000 clones, approximately 93% seen once. This CDR3 is 14 amino acids long. V lost 4 bases and J 3 bases, leaving 12 bases between the germline ends. The germline V gene has CDR1 LGHDT and CDR2 YNNKEL (reference sequence). The data originate from a study of T cell responses to AZD1222 COVID-19 vaccine. General study findings and limits: Spike was spanned by vaccine-associated CD4 TCRs, with dominance at 160-218 and 743-854. Most donors were white British, females outnumbered males, and clonal diversity was possibly underestimated. The study identified only five or six AZD1222 recipients as seropositive at baseline.

The V gene is TRBV3-1 (or the pseudogene TRBV3-2), the J gene TRBJ1-1; TRBD1 is a possible D gene (6 bases). This TCR came from an adult who received the AZD1222 COVID-19 vaccine. The sequences come from peripheral blood, collected 28 days after the second AZD1222 dose. This CDR3 is CASSLVNRDTEAFF. The DNA of the CDR3 is TGTGCCAGCAGCCTAGTCAACAGGGACACTGAAGCTTTCTTT.